The present T cell receptor beta chain was sequenced within a study of human T cells and chemical hapten exposure. About the research overall: Among samples, TCR yields varied mainly because of small differences in pooled library volume.

Individual cDNA molecules had unique molecular identifiers attached to them by the library. Under the authors' procedure: Samples held a median of roughly 100,000 TCRs, range 23,224–690,600. In TCRdb, the RACE reads were re-called with MiXCR into one record per CDR3 protein. The V and J calls were not made by the authors but by TCRdb's processing. The sample holds about 130,000 distinct CDR3 sequences, roughly 9% seen once. Time point given: healthy volunteer bleed at 2 weeks. Someone pulled total RNA out of unfractionated whole blood. This clonotype appeared many times. Its target is not known. The V and J ends lost 4 bases and 8 bases, in that order; junction bases with no gene match: 11. Germline V lookup: CDR1 SGHDN, CDR2 FVKESK. The CDR3 spans 15 residues. Study-level results: Counts of TCRs above 1 in 1000 frequency stayed unchanged with DPC sensitization.

Sequenced sample: whole blood. This TCR was sampled from a male donor in good health. Some clones in this sample may be carry-over from other donors' samples. J is TRBJ1-2 and V is TRBV14, with 9 bases matching TRBD1. CDR3 residues: CASSRSGTGFEGYTF. The DNA for the CDR3 is TGTGCCAGCAGCCGCTCCGGGACAGGGTTTGAAGGCTACACCTTC. The full variable domain, in which reference TRBV14 and TRBJ1-2 provide the parts outside the CDR3, is EAGVTQFPSHSVIEKGQTVTLRCDPISGHDNLYWYRRVMGKEIKFLLHFVKESKQDESGMPNNRFLAERTGGTYSTLKVQPAELEDSGVYFCASSRSGTGFEGYTFGSGTRLTVV.